Following are 3 T cell receptor beta chains from one sample sequenced in a study of chemoradiotherapy in HPV16-positive cancers (dated by TCRdb to 2021 to 2024). Libraries came from the immunoSEQ multiplex PCR assay. Not all clones reach the TCRdb copy of this immuneACCESS table, which keeps in-frame sequences only. Checked studies attribute under half of the gap to unresolved V genes and leave the rest unexplained. The sample table records 7,500 to 10,000 clones; about 90% of these occur just once. The ten most abundant clones make up roughly an eighth of the sample. This sample comprised blood, obtained from a patient who underwent chemoradiotherapy. The receptors derive from a human donor with HPV-associated anogenital cancer.

The V call is TRBV5-5, the J call TRBJ1-5, with D tentatively TRBD1 (5 bases). The length of the CDR3 is 15 residues. V was cut by 0 bases and J by 0 bases, with 7 bases left in between. The germline V gene encodes CDR1 SGHKS and CDR2 YYEKEE (reference sequence). Written as DNA, the CDR3 is TGTGCCAGCAGCTTGGTAGGGGCTAGCAATCAGCCCCAGCATTTT. Protein product: CASSLVGASNQPQHF. Looking up the rest from reference TRBV5-5 and TRBJ1-5 gives the full variable domain: DAGVTQSPTHLIKTRGQQVTLRCSPISGHKSVSWYQQVLGQGPQFIFQYYEKEERGRGNFPDRFSARQFPNYSSELNVNALLLGDSALYLCASSLVGASNQPQHFGDGTRLSIL.

The chain has TRBV6-5 and TRBJ1-1, with a weak D call TRBD1 (5 bases). The CDR3 loop spans 14 amino acids. CDR1 MNHEY and CDR2 SVGAGI come from the germline V gene. Trimming shortened V by 4 bases and J by 0 bases, and 9 bases separated the two germline ends. CDR3 region: CASSSPGMNTEAFF. CDR3 nucleotide sequence: TGTGCCAGCAGTTCCCCAGGGATGAACACTGAAGCTTTCTTT.

The genes are TRBV19 and TRBJ2-1; 7 bases line up with TRBD2. The CDR3 totals 14 residues. J was trimmed by 3 bases and V by 6 bases; bases with no gene match: 5. Germline-derived CDR1 and CDR2 are LNHDA and SQIVND (reference sequence). The CDR3 DNA is TGTGCCAGTAGGCAGCGGGACCTCTACAATGAGCAGTTCTTC. This translates into CASRQRDLYNEQFF.